The clone carrying this T cell receptor (beta chain) was seen more than once but under ten times. This sample stems from a study of blood T cell repertoires in COVID-19. Study-level background: Samples of COVID-19 (acute and convalescent) were obtained from the United States, Italy and Spain. Sources were T cells, B-cell-depleted T cells, or PBMCs; the material itself was cDNA or gDNA.

This CDR3 region has 18 residues. With 1 base removed from V and 0 bases from J, the gap between germline ends came to 18 bases. Germline V gene sequence: CDR1 LNHNV, CDR2 YYDKDF (reference sequence). Authors' processing steps: Counts of nucleated cells, estimated from reference gene primer amplification, were obtained. TCRdb's table, derived via immunoSEQ multiplex PCR, lists solely in-frame clones and lacks some. That table is the source of V, J and clone size, and D and trimming were worked out from the DNA. The sample holds 150,000 to 200,000 clones; roughly 84% are singletons and the top ten take about 2.6%.

The sequence came from a human donor with acute or convalescent COVID-19. The donor label of this sample is uncertain. The specimen sequenced was peripheral blood. This chain links TRBV15 with TRBJ1-2; D is uncertain. The CDR3 reads CATSRGLLTRGPNYGYTF. CDR3 DNA: TGTGCCACCAGCAGAGGCCTCCTTACCAGAGGCCCTAACTATGGCTACACCTTC.